This TCR beta chain emerged from a study of identical twins. There are many counts of this clonotype. As yet, its antigen is unknown. Carrying unique molecular identifiers, the cDNA also gained a universal primer site through template switching. In TCRdb, the 5' RACE reads were re-called with MiXCR into one record per CDR3 protein. The sample holds about 100,000 distinct CDR3 sequences; 5.9% are singletons and the top ten take over 9.5%. Overall study findings and caveats: Low generation probability was overrepresented in out-of-frame alpha sequences shared by twins. Carriage of fewer insertions was seen in abundant cord blood beta clonotypes, whereas memory repertoires showed none.

Unmatched junction bases numbered 13, after V lost 2 bases and J lost 1 base. The CDR3 has 19 amino acids. The donor group consisted entirely of healthy Caucasians. The TCR sequence derives from a woman aged 45 to 65 in good health. This sequence joins TRBV12-3 or TRBV12-4 and TRBJ2-3; 9 bases map to TRBD2. The sample was memory T cells sorted from blood. The CDR3 is CASSLIGPLTSGGTDTQYF. DNA of the CDR3: TGTGCCAGCAGTTTAATCGGTCCCCTGACTAGCGGCGGCACAGATACGCAGTATTTT.